This entry is about one T cell receptor (beta chain). Its antigen is still unknown. This CDR3 has 17 residues. Looked up from germline, CDR1 is LNHDA and CDR2 is SQIVND (reference sequence). Trimming cost V 3 bases and J 1 base, with 17 bases left between them. The entry originates in a study of vaccination and CD4 T cells after COVID-19. Sequenced with the Oncomine TCR Beta short-read assay was DNA taken from cultured CD4+ T cells. Via MiXCR, TCRdb re-called the PCR reads, giving one row per CDR3 protein. The table records 9,000 to 10,000 distinct CDR3 sequences, about 44% of them present only once. As for treatment: approximately 9-day PBMC culture with coronavirus spike peptide pools or control peptides (ViraFEST assay). CD4+ T-cell collection from the unexposed donor predated the COVID-19 pandemic (2011-2018).

The source of this sequence is a human donor in good health. V gene TRBV19 combines with J gene TRBJ2-3; possible D gene TRBD2, 5 bases. Sequences were obtained from CD4+ T cells from blood, cultured in vitro. The CDR3: CASSILGGQLGTDTQYF. In nucleotides, the CDR3 is TGTGCCAGTAGTATTCTCGGTGGCCAACTAGGCACAGATACGCAGTATTTT.